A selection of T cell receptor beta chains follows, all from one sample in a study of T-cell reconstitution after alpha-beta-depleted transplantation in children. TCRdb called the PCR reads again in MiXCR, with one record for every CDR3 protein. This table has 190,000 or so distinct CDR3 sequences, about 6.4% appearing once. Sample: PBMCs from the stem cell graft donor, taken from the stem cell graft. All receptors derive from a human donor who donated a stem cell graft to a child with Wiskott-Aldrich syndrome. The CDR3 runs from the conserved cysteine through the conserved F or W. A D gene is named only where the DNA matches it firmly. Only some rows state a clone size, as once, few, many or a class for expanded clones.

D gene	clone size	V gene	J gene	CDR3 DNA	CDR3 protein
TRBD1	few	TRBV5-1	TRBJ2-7	TGCGCCAGCAGCCCGGGACAGTTCTACGAGCAGTACTTC	CASSPGQFYEQYF
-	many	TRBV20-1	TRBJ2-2	TGCAGTGCTAGAGATTCCAGGGGTCCCGGGGAGCTGTTTTTT	CSARDSRGPGELFF
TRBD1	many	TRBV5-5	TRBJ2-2	TGTGCCAGCCGACAGCAGGGACAGGGTAACACCGGGGAGCTGTTTTTT	CASRQQGQGNTGELFF
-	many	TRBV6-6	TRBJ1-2	TGTGCCAGCAGTGACAGGCCTGGGTATGGCTACACCTTC	CASSDRPGYGYTF
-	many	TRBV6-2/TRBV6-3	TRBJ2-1	TGTGCCAGCAGTTACTGGGCACAGAGGGGCAATGAGCAGTTCTTC	CASSYWAQRGNEQFF
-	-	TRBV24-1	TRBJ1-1	TGTGCCACCAGTGACACAACGACAGACATGAACACTGAAGCTTTCTTT	CATSDTTTDMNTEAFF
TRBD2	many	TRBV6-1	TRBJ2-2	TGTGCCAGCAGCCGACTAGCGGGGGCCACCGGGGAGCTGTTTTTT	CASSRLAGATGELFF
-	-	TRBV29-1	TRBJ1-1	TGCAGCGGCACGACCTTCGTTACTGAAGCTTTCTTT	CSGTTFVTEAFF
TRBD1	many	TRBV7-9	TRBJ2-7	TGTGCCAGCAGCTTTGACCGGGACAGGGACGAGCAGTACTTC	CASSFDRDRDEQYF
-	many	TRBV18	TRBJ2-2	TGTGCCAGCTCATCACAGGAGATCACCGGGGAGCTGTTTTTT	CASSSQEITGELFF
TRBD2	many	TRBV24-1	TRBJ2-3	TGTGCCACCAGTGGGGCGGGGGAGCGGGACACAGATACGCAGTATTTT	CATSGAGERDTDTQYF
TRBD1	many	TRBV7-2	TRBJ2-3	TGTGCCAGCAGCCTGGGACAGGGTCAAACAGATACGCAGTATTTT	CASSLGQGQTDTQYF
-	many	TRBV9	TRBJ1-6	TGTGCCAGCAGCGTAACGGCGGCAGCTAATTCTAATTCACCCCTCCACTTT	CASSVTAAANSNSPLHF
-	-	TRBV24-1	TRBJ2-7	TGTGCCACCAGTGATTATCCAGGGGACACGCGGTGCTACGAGCAGTACTTC	CATSDYPGDTRCYEQYF
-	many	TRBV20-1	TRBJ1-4	TGCAGTGCCTCATATAATGAAAAACTGTTTTTT	CSASYNEKLFF
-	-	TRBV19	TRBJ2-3	TGTGCCAGTAGCGGGGGGCCCTCCCTGTCCACAGATACGCAGTATTTT	CASSGGPSLSTDTQYF
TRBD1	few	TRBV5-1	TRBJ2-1	TGCGCCAGCAGCTTAAGGACAGGGGTGGGCAATGAGCAGTTCTTC	CASSLRTGVGNEQFF
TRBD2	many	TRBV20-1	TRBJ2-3	TGCAGTGCTAGGGATCTAGCGGGGGTCACAGATACGCAGTATTTT	CSARDLAGVTDTQYF
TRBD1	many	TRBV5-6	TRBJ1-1	TGTGCCAGCAGTCGTGGGACAGCGAACACTGAAGCTTTCTTT	CASSRGTANTEAFF
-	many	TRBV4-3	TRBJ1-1	TGCGCCAGCAGCCAAGATTCGGGGGCAGGCGGAACTGAAGCTTTCTTT	CASSQDSGAGGTEAFF
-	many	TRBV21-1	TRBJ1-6	TGTGCCAGCAGCAAGACCGAAGGTCGTGGAGAGCATTCACCCCTCCACTTT	CASSKTEGRGEHSPLHF
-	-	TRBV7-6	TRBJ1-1	TGTGCCTCCGGGGGGGCAGGGCCGAACACTGAAGCTTTCTTT	CASGGAGPNTEAFF
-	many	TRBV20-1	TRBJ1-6	TGCAGTGCTACCGATCCTTATAATTCACCCCTCCACTTT	CSATDPYNSPLHF
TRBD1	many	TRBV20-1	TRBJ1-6	TGCAGTGCGCCGGGACAGAGCTATAATTCACCCCTCCACTTT	CSAPGQSYNSPLHF
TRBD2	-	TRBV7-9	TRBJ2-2	TGTGCCAGCAGCCCGGGGGGTTTCCTCGGGGAGCTGTTTTTT	CASSPGGFLGELFF
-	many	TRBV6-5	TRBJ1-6	TGTGCCAGCAGTACTACCAGGGTTCGAGATAATTCACCCCTCCACTTT	CASSTTRVRDNSPLHF
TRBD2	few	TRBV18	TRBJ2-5	TGTGCCAGCTCCCCCGGACTAGCGGGAGTAGAGACCCAGTACTTC	CASSPGLAGVETQYF
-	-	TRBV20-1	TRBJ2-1	TGCAGTGCTCGCTGGGGGGGCCGACATGAGCAGTTCTTC	CSARWGGRHEQFF
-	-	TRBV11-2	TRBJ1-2	TGTGCCAGCACCCCCCAGGGGACTAACTATGGCTACACCTTC	CASTPQGTNYGYTF
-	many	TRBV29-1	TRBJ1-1	TGCAGCGTCCTAGGGGGGGGCCATATGAACACTGAAGCTTTCTTT	CSVLGGGHMNTEAFF
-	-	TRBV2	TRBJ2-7	TGTGCCAGCTTCGGGGGTCCCTACGAGCAGTACTTC	CASFGGPYEQYF
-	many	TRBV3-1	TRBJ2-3	TGTGCCAGCAGCCTCCGTCCCTCTAGCACAGATACGCAGTATTTT	CASSLRPSSTDTQYF
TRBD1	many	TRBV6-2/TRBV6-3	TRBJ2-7	TGTGCCAGCAGTTACTCGAGGGGACAGACCTACGAGCAGTACTTC	CASSYSRGQTYEQYF
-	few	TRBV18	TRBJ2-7	TGTGCCAGCTCAGGCACGGGAGAGAGGGTATCCGAGCAGTACTTC	CASSGTGERVSEQYF
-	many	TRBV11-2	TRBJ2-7	TGTGCCAGCAGCTTAGAGTGGGGGCTAAGCTACGAGCAGTACTTC	CASSLEWGLSYEQYF
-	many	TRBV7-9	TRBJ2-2	TGTGCCAGCAGCTTGGGAGCGGAGACCGGGGAGCTGTTTTTT	CASSLGAETGELFF
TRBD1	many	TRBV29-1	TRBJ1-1	TGCAGCGTTGAAAACAGGGGTATGATTGAAGCTTTCTTT	CSVENRGMIEAFF
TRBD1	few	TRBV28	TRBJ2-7	TGTGCCAGCAGTCTTACAGGGGGCACCTACGAGCAGTACTTC	CASSLTGGTYEQYF
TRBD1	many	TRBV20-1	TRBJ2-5	TGCAGCACAGGGGAAGAGACCCAGTACTTC	CSTGEETQYF